This T cell receptor (beta chain) was sequenced for a study of glioma-infiltrating T cells after dendritic cell vaccination (dated by TCRdb to 2016 to 2017). In terms of the full investigation: The cohort comprised around 15 glioblastoma patients from Phase I and II dendritic cell vaccination trials, 9 newly diagnosed and 6 with recurrent disease. Patients received autologous tumor lysate-pulsed dendritic cell vaccination between the early 2000s and the early 2010s. The vaccine was prepared from monocyte-derived dendritic cells that were cultured for seven days with IL-4 and GM-CSF and then pulsed overnight with autologous tumor lysate. Three intradermal dendritic cell vaccine injections were administered to patients at biweekly intervals in the arm below the axilla. In glioblastoma patients vaccinated with dendritic cells, deep sequencing of TCR beta CDR3 regions served to measure tumor-infiltrating lymphocyte content and to compare repertoires between tumor and blood. Survival after dendritic cell vaccination was correlated with TCR sequencing metrics such as TIL content and the overlap between tumor and blood repertoires. General study outcomes and caveats: No direct relationship between TCR clonality and survival was found, suggesting that a diverse polyclonal response may matter. The TCR overlap response model with three groups was called speculative and said to need prospective validation. Higher estimated pretreatment TIL content predicted longer time to progression and overall survival after dendritic cell vaccination. The cohort was small and heterogeneous, few patients had complete blood and tumor sets, and even fewer had initial-recurrent tumor pairs.

Patients were selected on the basis of adequate residual fresh-frozen tumor tissue and more than two years of available survival data. None of the glioblastoma patients carried an isocitrate dehydrogenase mutation, although molecular status otherwise varied. PBMC were collected before vaccination, two weeks after the third vaccination, and at tumor progression if tumor progression occurred. The Qiagen DNeasy Blood extraction Kit was used to extract genomic DNA. A word on this clone: Its antigen is still unknown. Base qualities are missing; no much larger clone stands one base away.

V sheds 0 bases and J sheds 0 bases, leaving 8 bases between their ends. The CDR3 goes from the cysteine to the phenylalanine over 15 residues. The only DNA kept is the CDR3, 45 bases in frame from the first base. Per the germline V gene, MNHNS is the CDR1 and SASEGT is the CDR2. TCRB CDR3 regions were amplified from 2 to 2.5 ug genomic DNA, or all available DNA if less, using the immunoSEQ assay. Multiplex PCR used 60 forward primers for TCR V beta segments and 13 reverse primers for J beta segments. To estimate reads per starting template, synthetic control templates were spiked into each sample at limiting dilution. The Illumina HiSeq System generated sequencing reads of 87 bp. The published analysis was carried out like this. PCR and sequencing errors were removed by a nearest neighbor algorithm that merged closely related sequences. TCR overlap was measured as the percentage of unique tumor TCR beta sequences that were also present in the peripheral blood of the same patient. TCRdb took this table from immuneACCESS and kept in-frame rearrangements with V and J called. Such tables lack part of the clones; where checked against another copy, unresolved V genes explain under half of the gap, and the rest is unexplained. V, J and clone size derive from that table, while D and trimming were established from the DNA sequence. For this sample there are about 87,000 clones; about 90% appear just once. The ten largest account for approximately 3% of the sample.

Here the chain combines TRBV6-1 and TRBJ1-2, with an unclear D gene assignment. This TCR derives from a human donor with glioblastoma. The sequences come from blood, collected before dendritic cell vaccination. DNA sequence: TGTGCCAGCAGTGAAGCGCTCAACTCTAACTATGGCTACACCTTC. Translation gives CASSEALNSNYGYTF.